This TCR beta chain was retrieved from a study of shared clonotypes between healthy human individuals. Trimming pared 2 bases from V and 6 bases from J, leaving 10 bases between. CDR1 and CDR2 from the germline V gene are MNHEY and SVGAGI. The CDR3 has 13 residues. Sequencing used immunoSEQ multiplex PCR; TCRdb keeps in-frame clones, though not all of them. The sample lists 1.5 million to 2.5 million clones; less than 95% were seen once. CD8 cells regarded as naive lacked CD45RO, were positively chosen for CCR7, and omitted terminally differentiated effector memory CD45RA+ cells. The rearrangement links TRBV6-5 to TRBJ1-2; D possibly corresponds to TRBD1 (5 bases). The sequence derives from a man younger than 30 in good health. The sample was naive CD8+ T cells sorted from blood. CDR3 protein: CASSYTQGDGYTF. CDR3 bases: TGTGCCAGCAGTTACACCCAGGGAGATGGCTACACCTTC.